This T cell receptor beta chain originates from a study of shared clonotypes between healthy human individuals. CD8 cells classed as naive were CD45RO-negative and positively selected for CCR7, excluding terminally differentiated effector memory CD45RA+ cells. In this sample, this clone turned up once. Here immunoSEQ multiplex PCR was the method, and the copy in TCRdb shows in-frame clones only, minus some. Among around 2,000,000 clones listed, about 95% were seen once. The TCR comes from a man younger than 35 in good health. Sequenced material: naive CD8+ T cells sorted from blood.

The chain's CDR3 is CASGGEEKLFF. CDR3 coding DNA: TGTGCCAGCGGGGGGGAAGAAAAACTGTTTTTT. This chain uses TRBV2 with TRBJ1-4; a weak D match, TRBD1 (5 bases). This CDR3 is 11 amino acids long. Per the germline V gene, CDR1 is SNHLY and CDR2 is FYNNEI. V lost 8 bases and J lost 8, with 9 bases in between.